This TCR beta chain is from a study of response to subunit inactivated influenza vaccine. Study findings and constraints: Every seasonal influenza vaccination brings in few new T cells, the authors suggested.

This clonotype was observed a handful of times. What it recognizes is unknown. In germline, CDR1 is SGHTA, CDR2 FQGTGA. CDR3 length: 14 amino acids. V was clipped by 3 bases and J by 6 bases, with 9 bases between them. TCRdb itself ran the RT-PCR reads through MiXCR, one entry per CDR3 protein. Of some 850,000 distinct CDR3 sequences detected, around 18% appear once; the ten largest clones hold roughly 10%. This sequence originates from a man between 45 and 60 years old who received an inactivated influenza vaccine. This sequence joins TRBV7-3 and TRBJ1-6; D uncertain. This material consisted of PBMCs from blood, taken roughly 5 days after vaccination. CDR3 residues: CASSLGSFNSPLHF. As DNA, the CDR3 is TGTGCCAGCAGCTTGGGCAGCTTTAATTCACCCCTCCACTTT.